This entry is about one T cell receptor (beta chain). Both 60 Vbeta primers and 13 Jbeta primers went into the PCR. Here immunoSEQ multiplex PCR was the method, and the copy in TCRdb shows in-frame clones only, minus some. The listing records around 75,000 clones. This sample was taken from a study of cytomegalovirus exposure and HLA in healthy donors. The CDR3 is 13 residues long. The ends were cut back, 3 bases at V and 4 bases at J, with 10 bases in the middle. Germline V lookup: CDR1 SGHDT, CDR2 YYEEEE. The rearrangement links TRBV5-6 to TRBJ1-2, with D possibly being TRBD1 (5 bases). Source material: PBMCs. The clonotype originates from a middle-aged man in good health and CMV-seropositive. In DNA, the CDR3 is TGTGCCAGCAGCTACGGGACTCGCTATGGCTACACCTTC. It encodes CASSYGTRYGYTF.